This T cell receptor (beta chain) was observed in a study of T-cell memory formation after mild COVID-19. Study-level results: Of the contracting clones, CD4+ ones lay mainly in CM and EM, and CD8+ ones in EMRA.

TCRdb fed the 5' RACE reads into MiXCR, producing one record per CDR3 protein. Here the sample spans around 150,000 distinct CDR3 sequences, approximately 10% being singletons. This clonotype was picked up many times. As yet, its antigen is unknown. J was trimmed by 8 bases and V by 5 bases; bases with no gene match: 8. Germline lookup yields CDR1 SGHTA and CDR2 FQGNSA. This CDR3 comprises 14 residues. This chain connects TRBV7-2 to TRBJ1-4, with 7 bases matching TRBD1. Sequenced sample: PBMCs or a T cell subset sorted from them (not recorded which). This sequence originates from a man in his late teens or twenties who had mild COVID-19 (a few samples of this study predate the infection). Cell type and time point are not known. The CDR3 spells CASSPRQGVEKLFF. The CDR3, as DNA: TGTGCCAGCAGCCCCCGACAGGGAGTCGAAAAACTGTTTTTT. Looking up the rest from reference TRBV7-2 and TRBJ1-4 gives the full variable domain: GAGVSQSPSNKVTEKGKDVELRCDPISGHTALYWYRQSLGQGLEFLIYFQGNSAPDKSGLPSDRFSAERTGGSVSTLTIQRTQQEDSAVYLCASSPRQGVEKLFFGSGTQLSVL.